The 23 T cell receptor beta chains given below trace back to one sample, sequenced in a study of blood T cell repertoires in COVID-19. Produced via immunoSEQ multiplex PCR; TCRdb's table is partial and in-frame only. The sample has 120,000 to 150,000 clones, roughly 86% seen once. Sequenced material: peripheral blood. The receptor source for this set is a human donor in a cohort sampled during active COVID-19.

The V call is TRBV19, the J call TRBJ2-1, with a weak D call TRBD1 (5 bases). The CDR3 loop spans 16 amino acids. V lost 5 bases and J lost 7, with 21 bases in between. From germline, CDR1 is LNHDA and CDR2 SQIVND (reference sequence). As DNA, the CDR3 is TGTGCCAGTAGTTCCTCTCGACAGTATGGTTTGAATGAGCAGTTCTTC. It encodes CASSSSRQYGLNEQFF.

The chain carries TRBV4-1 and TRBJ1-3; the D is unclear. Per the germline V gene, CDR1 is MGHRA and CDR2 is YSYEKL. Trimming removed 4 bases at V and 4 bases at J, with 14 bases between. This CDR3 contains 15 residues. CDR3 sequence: CASSLDRGGGNTIYF. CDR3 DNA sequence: TGCGCCAGCAGCCTTGACCGGGGAGGGGGAAACACCATATATTTT.

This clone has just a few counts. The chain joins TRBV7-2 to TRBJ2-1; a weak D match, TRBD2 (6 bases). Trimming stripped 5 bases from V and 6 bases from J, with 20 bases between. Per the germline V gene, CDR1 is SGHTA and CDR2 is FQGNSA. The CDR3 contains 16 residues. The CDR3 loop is CASSPESAGSLNEQFF. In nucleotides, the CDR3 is TGTGCCAGCAGCCCCGAGTCGGCGGGGTCTCTCAATGAGCAGTTCTTC.

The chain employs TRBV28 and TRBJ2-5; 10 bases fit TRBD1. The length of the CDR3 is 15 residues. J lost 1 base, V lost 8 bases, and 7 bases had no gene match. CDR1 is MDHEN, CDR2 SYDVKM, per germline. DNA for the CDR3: TGTGCCAGCCTCGGGACAGGGGCCGGCCAAGAGACCCAGTACTTC. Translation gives CASLGTGAGQETQYF.

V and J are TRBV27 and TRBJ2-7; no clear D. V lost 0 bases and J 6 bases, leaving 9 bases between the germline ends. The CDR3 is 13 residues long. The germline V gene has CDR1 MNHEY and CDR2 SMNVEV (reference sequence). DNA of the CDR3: TGTGCCAGCAGTTTATCCACAGCCTCCGAGCAGTACTTC. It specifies CASSLSTASEQYF.

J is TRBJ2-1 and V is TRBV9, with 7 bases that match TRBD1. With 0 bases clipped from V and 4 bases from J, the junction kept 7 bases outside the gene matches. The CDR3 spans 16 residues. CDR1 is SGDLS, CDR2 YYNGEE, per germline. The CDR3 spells CASSVGLGQRYNEQFF. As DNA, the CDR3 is TGTGCCAGCAGCGTAGGGCTGGGACAGAGATACAATGAGCAGTTCTTC. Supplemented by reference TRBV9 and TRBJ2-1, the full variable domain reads DSGVTQTPKHLITATGQRVTLRCSPRSGDLSVYWYQQSLDQGLQFLIQYYNGEERAKGNILERFSAQQFPDLHSELNLSSLELGDSALYFCASSVGLGQRYNEQFFGPGTRLTVL.

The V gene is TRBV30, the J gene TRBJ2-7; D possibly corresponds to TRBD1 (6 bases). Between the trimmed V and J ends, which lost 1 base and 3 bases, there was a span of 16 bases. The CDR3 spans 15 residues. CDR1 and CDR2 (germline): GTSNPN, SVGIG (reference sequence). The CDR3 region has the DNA TGTGCCTGGAGTGGGGGGACAAAGTATGTCTACGAGCAGTACTTC. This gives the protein CAWSGGTKYVYEQYF. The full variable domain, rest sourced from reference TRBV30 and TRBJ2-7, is SQTIHQWPATLVQPVGSPLSLECTVEGTSNPNLYWYRQAAGRGLQLLFYSVGIGQISSEVPQNLSASRPQDRQFILSSKKLLLSDSGFYLCAWSGGTKYVYEQYFGPGTRLTVT.

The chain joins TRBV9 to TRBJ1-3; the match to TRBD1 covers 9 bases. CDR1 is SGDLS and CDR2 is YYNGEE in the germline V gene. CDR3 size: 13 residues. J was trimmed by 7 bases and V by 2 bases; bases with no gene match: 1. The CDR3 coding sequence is TGTGCCAGCAGCGTCACAGGGGGCAACACCATATATTTT. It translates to CASSVTGGNTIYF.

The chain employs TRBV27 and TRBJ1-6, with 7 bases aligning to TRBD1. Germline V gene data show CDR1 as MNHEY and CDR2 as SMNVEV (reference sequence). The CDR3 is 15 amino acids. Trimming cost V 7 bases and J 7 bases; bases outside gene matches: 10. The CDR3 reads CASNVRQGVNSPLHF. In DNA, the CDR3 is TGTGCCAGCAACGTACGACAGGGAGTGAATTCACCCCTCCACTTT.

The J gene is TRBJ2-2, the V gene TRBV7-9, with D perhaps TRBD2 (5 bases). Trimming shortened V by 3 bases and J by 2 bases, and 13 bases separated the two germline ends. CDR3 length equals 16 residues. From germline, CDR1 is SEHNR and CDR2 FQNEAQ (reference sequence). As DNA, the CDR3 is TGTGCCAGCAGCTTGCGCCGGGGTTCTAACACCGGGGAGCTGTTTTTT. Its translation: CASSLRRGSNTGELFF.

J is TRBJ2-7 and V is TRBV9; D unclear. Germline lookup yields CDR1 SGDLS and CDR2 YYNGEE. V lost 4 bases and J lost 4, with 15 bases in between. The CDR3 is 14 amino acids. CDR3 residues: CASSPRVNTYEQYF. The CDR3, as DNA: TGTGCCAGCAGCCCCCGGGTGAATACGTACGAGCAGTACTTC.

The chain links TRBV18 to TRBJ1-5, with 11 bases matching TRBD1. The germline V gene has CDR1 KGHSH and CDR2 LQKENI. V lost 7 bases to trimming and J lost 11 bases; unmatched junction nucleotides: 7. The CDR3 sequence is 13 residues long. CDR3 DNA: TGTGCCAGCTTAGCGGGACAGGGGGAGGCCCAGCATTTT. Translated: CASLAGQGEAQHF.

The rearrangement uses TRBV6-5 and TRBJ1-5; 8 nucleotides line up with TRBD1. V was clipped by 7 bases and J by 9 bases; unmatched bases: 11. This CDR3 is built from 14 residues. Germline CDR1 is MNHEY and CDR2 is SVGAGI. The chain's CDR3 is CASTTATGEGPQHF. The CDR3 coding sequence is TGTGCCAGCACCACCGCGACAGGGGAGGGGCCCCAGCATTTT.

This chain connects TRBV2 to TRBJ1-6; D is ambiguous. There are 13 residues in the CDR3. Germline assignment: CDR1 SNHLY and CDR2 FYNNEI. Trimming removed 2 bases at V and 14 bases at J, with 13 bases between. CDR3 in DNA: TGTGCCAGCAGTGAACTGGGCTCCCAAACCCTCCACTTT. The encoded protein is CASSELGSQTLHF. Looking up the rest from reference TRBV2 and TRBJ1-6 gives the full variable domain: EPEVTQTPSHQVTQMGQEVILRCVPISNHLYFYWYRQILGQKVEFLVSFYNNEISEKSEIFDDQFSVERPDGSNFTLKIRSTKLEDSAMYFCASSELGSQTLHFGNGTRLTVT.

The CDR3 DNA reads as TGTGCCAGCAAGTTGACGGAGCTGATTTGGGACGAGCAGTACTTC. Translating it yields CASKLTELIWDEQYF. The chain couples TRBV7-6 to TRBJ2-7; D not resolved. The CDR3 is made up of 15 amino acids. V lost 7 bases to trimming and J lost 5 bases, with 21 bases between them. Germline lookup yields CDR1 SGHVS and CDR2 FNYEAQ. Filled out from reference TRBV7-6 and TRBJ2-7, the complete variable domain reads GAGVSQSPRYKVTKRGQDVALRCDPISGHVSLYWYRQALGQGPEFLTYFNYEAQQDKSGLPNDRFSAERPEGSISTLTIQRTEQRDSAMYRCASKLTELIWDEQYFGPGTRLTVT.

CDR3 DNA: TGTGCCACCAGTGATTCCCGACAGGGTGGGGAAAAACTGTTTTTT. Translated, it gives CATSDSRQGGEKLFF. The genes are TRBV24-1 and TRBJ1-4, with 7 bases identical to TRBD1. Per the germline V gene, CDR1 is KGHDR and CDR2 is SFDVKD. The CDR3 covers 15 residues. With 2 bases clipped from V and 8 bases from J, the junction kept 7 bases outside the gene matches.

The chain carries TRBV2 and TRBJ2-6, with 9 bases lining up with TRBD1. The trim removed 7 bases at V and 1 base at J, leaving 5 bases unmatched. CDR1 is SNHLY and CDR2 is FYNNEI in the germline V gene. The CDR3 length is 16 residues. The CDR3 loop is CASKPGQGSGANVLTF. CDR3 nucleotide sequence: TGTGCCAGCAAGCCAGGACAGGGGTCTGGGGCCAACGTCCTGACTTTC.

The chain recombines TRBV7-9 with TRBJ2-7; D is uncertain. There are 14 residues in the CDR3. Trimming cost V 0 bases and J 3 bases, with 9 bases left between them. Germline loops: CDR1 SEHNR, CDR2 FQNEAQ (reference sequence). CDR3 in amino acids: CASSLAGYGYEQYF. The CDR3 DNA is TGTGCCAGCAGCTTAGCTGGTTACGGCTACGAGCAGTACTTC.

CDR3 in DNA: TGCGCCAGCAGCCAGACGACAGGGCCTGCTAACTATGGCTACACCTTC. It yields the protein CASSQTTGPANYGYTF. The J gene is TRBJ1-2, the V gene TRBV4-3, with 7 bases lining up with TRBD1. Losses at the gene ends were 3 bases for V and 0 bases for J; bases not matched to a gene: 7. Germline lookup yields CDR1 LGHNA and CDR2 YSLEER. This CDR3 region has 16 residues.

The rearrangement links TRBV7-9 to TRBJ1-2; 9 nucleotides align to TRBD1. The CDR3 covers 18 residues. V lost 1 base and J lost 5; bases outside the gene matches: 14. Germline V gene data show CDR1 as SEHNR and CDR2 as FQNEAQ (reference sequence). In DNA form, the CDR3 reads TGTGCCAGCAGCTTAGGAGGTTCACAGGGGGCGCAAGAATATGGCTACACCTTC. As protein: CASSLGGSQGAQEYGYTF.

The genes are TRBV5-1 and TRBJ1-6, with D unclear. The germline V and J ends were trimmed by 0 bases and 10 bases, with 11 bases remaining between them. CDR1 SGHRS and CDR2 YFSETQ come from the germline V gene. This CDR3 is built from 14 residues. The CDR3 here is CASSLVQKESPLHF. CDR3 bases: TGCGCCAGCAGCTTGGTCCAGAAAGAATCACCCCTCCACTTT.

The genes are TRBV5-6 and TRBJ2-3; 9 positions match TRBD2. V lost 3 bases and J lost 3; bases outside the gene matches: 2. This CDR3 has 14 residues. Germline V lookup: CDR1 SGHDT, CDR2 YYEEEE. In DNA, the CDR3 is TGTGCCAGCAGCTCGCTAGCGGGGACAGATACGCAGTATTTT. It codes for CASSSLAGTDTQYF.

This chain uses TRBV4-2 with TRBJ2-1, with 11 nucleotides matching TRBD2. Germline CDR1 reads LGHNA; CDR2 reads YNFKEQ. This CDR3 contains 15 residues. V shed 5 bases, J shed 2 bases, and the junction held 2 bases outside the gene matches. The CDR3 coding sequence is TGTGCCAGCAGCACTAGCGGGGGAACCTACAATGAGCAGTTCTTC. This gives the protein CASSTSGGTYNEQFF.